The subject of this entry is one T cell receptor (beta chain). What it recognizes is unknown. These data come from a study of T cell responses to AZD1222 COVID-19 vaccine. Second doses that came at about 4 or about 12 weeks were put together. Produced via immunoSEQ multiplex PCR; TCRdb's table is partial and in-frame only. The sample holds about 46,000 clones, approximately 90% seen once. The CDR3 contains 13 residues. V lost 3 bases, J lost 10 bases, and 13 bases lay in between. Per the germline V gene, CDR1 is SGHTA and CDR2 is FQGNSA. Whole-study findings and limits: Spike-specific TCRs gained breadth and depth after people received two AZD1222 doses.

This sample comprised peripheral blood, obtained 28 days after the second AZD1222 dose. The TCR was taken from an adult who received the AZD1222 COVID-19 vaccine. The chain uses TRBV7-2 and TRBJ2-1, with D perhaps matching TRBD2 (5 bases). This chain's CDR3 is CASSLNKGDEQFF. CDR3 DNA sequence: TGTGCCAGCAGCTTGAATAAGGGAGACGAGCAGTTCTTC.